This entry concerns a single TCR beta chain. Antigen specificity is unknown. TCRdb re-derived calls from the reads in MiXCR, one entry per CDR3 protein. The sample shows some 940,000 distinct CDR3 sequences, about 33% of them seen only once. This CDR3 contains 13 residues. The V end lost 5 bases, the J end lost 7 bases, and 11 bases lay between the germline ends. This entry belongs to a study of T cell repertoires in cytomegalovirus infection. The specimen comprised cultured CD8+ T cells from PBMCs, sampled from culture after CMV antigen stimulation. The chain is built from TRBV12-3 or TRBV12-4 and TRBJ1-4; maybe TRBD1 (6 bases). The sequence was obtained from a human donor in good health (CMV status not recorded). Some clones in this sample may be carry-over from other donors' samples. This chain's CDR3 is CASSTGHAEKLFF. In nucleotides, the CDR3 is TGTGCCAGCAGTACGGGACACGCTGAAAAACTGTTTTTT.